This is a list of T cell receptor beta chains from one sample in a study of CD8 T cells in ankylosing spondylitis. TCRdb independently ran MiXCR on the 5' RACE reads; one entry per CDR3 protein. This table has 150,000 to 200,000 distinct CDR3 sequences, roughly 12% appearing once. Sequencing was carried out using blood, either unsorted or a sorted T cell fraction (not recorded which). These receptors were taken from a male donor with ankylosing spondylitis or in good health (not recorded which). The CDR3 runs from the conserved cysteine through the conserved F or W. D genes are given only for firm matches. Only part of the rows carry a size: once, few, many, or a class if the clone is expanded.

abundance	d_gene	v_gene	j_gene	CDR3aa	CDR3nt
many	TRBD1	TRBV5-1	TRBJ2-2	CASNRQGENTGELFF	TGCGCCAGCAACCGACAGGGTGAAAACACCGGGGAGCTGTTTTTT
many	NA	TRBV7-6	TRBJ2-3	CASSPRERVDTQYF	TGTGCCAGCAGCCCACGGGAGCGGGTAGATACGCAGTATTTT
many	TRBD1	TRBV20-1	TRBJ1-2	CSAPSAGQGNYGYTF	TGCAGTGCTCCCTCGGCGGGACAGGGAAACTATGGCTACACCTTC
many	NA	TRBV20-1	TRBJ1-1	CSARDERGGTEAFF	TGCAGTGCTAGAGATGAGAGAGGGGGCACTGAAGCTTTCTTT
many	TRBD2	TRBV28	TRBJ2-1	CASASGGPGNEQFF	TGTGCCAGCGCCTCGGGAGGACCGGGCAATGAGCAGTTCTTC
NA	NA	TRBV7-9	TRBJ2-2	CASSPTGRRTGELFF	TGTGCCAGCAGCCCGACGGGCCGGAGAACCGGGGAGCTGTTTTTT
many	TRBD1	TRBV7-8	TRBJ1-2	CASSLSTGEDYGYTF	TGTGCCAGCAGCTTATCGACAGGGGAGGACTATGGCTACACCTTC
many	TRBD1	TRBV12-3/TRBV12-4	TRBJ2-2	CASSQGVERFGELFF	TGTGCCAGCAGTCAGGGGGTAGAGAGGTTCGGGGAGCTGTTTTTT
many	NA	TRBV12-3/TRBV12-4	TRBJ1-1	CASSFSGMNTEAFF	TGTGCCAGCAGTTTTTCAGGGATGAACACTGAAGCTTTCTTT
few	NA	TRBV11-2	TRBJ2-3	CASSLERGETDTQYF	TGTGCCAGCAGCTTAGAAAGGGGGGAAACAGATACGCAGTATTTT
many	TRBD1	TRBV3-1	TRBJ1-3	CASSQRDSSGNTIYF	TGTGCCAGCAGCCAACGGGACAGCTCTGGAAACACCATATATTTT
many	NA	TRBV7-2	TRBJ1-2	CATRRAYGYTF	TGTGCAACTCGGCGGGCCTATGGCTACACCTTC
few	NA	TRBV2	TRBJ1-5	CASSPDGSNQPQHF	TGTGCCAGCAGTCCAGACGGGAGCAATCAGCCCCAGCATTTT
many	NA	TRBV6-1	TRBJ2-3	CASSLNPVYTDTQYF	TGTGCCAGCAGCCTCAATCCCGTCTACACAGATACGCAGTATTTT
few	TRBD1	TRBV24-1	TRBJ2-5	CATAKRTGQETQYF	TGTGCCACAGCCAAAAGGACAGGGCAAGAGACCCAGTACTTC
many	TRBD2	TRBV6-5	TRBJ2-5	CASSYWGPGLAGNLKTQYF	TGTGCCAGCAGTTACTGGGGTCCGGGACTAGCGGGGAATTTGAAGACCCAGTACTTC
NA	NA	TRBV7-9	TRBJ1-3	CASSLGDRRGVTIYF	TGTGCCAGCAGCTTAGGGGACCGACGTGGAGTCACCATATATTTT
few	TRBD1	TRBV7-9	TRBJ2-1	CASSSWTGLYNEQFF	TGTGCCAGCAGCTCCTGGACAGGGCTCTACAATGAGCAGTTCTTC
many	NA	TRBV29-1	TRBJ2-7	CSVEGIPSEEDEQYF	TGCAGCGTTGAAGGAATTCCTTCTGAAGAGGACGAGCAGTACTTC
NA	TRBD2	TRBV6-1	TRBJ2-1	CASSLGLAHNEQFF	TGTGCCAGCAGCCTTGGACTAGCCCACAATGAGCAGTTCTTC
many	NA	TRBV5-1	TRBJ2-7	CASSLGADEQYF	TGCGCCAGCAGCTTGGGGGCAGACGAGCAGTACTTC
NA	NA	TRBV29-1	TRBJ2-2	CSVVRSSGELFF	TGCAGCGTTGTAAGGTCATCCGGGGAGCTGTTTTTT
many	TRBD2	TRBV12-3/TRBV12-4	TRBJ2-1	CASILAGLNEQFF	TGTGCCAGCATCCTAGCGGGATTGAATGAGCAGTTCTTC
NA	NA	TRBV7-9	TRBJ2-2	CASSLVTEYTGELFF	TGTGCCAGCAGCCTAGTAACGGAATACACCGGGGAGCTGTTTTTT
NA	NA	TRBV5-6	TRBJ2-1	CASSTAATEQFF	TGTGCCAGCAGCACCGCAGCCACGGAGCAGTTCTTC
NA	TRBD2	TRBV11-2	TRBJ2-3	CASSPRGFWTSGGPDTQYF	TGTGCCAGCAGCCCACGGGGTTTTTGGACTAGCGGGGGCCCAGATACGCAGTATTTT
many	NA	TRBV19	TRBJ1-1	CASRGPQSEAFF	TGTGCCAGTAGAGGGCCGCAGAGTGAAGCTTTCTTT
few	NA	TRBV5-1	TRBJ2-1	CASGTELSSYNEQFF	TGCGCCAGCGGAACCGAGTTAAGCTCCTACAATGAGCAGTTCTTC
many	NA	TRBV4-3	TRBJ2-1	CASSHEGGGLHNEQFF	TGCGCCAGCAGCCACGAGGGCGGGGGCCTTCACAATGAGCAGTTCTTC
many	NA	TRBV29-1	TRBJ2-5	CSVSRGAETQYF	TGCAGCGTTAGTCGGGGGGCAGAGACCCAGTACTTC
many	TRBD1	TRBV5-6	TRBJ1-5	CASSLGGTATNQPQHF	TGTGCCAGCAGCTTGGGAGGGACAGCGACTAATCAGCCCCAGCATTTT
many	NA	TRBV5-5	TRBJ2-3	CASSLVQGRDTQYF	TGTGCCAGCAGCTTGGTGCAGGGGCGAGATACGCAGTATTTT
many	NA	TRBV20-1	TRBJ2-7	CSARVLGQADPYEQYF	TGCAGTGCTAGAGTCTTAGGGCAGGCCGATCCCTACGAGCAGTACTTC
many	TRBD1	TRBV12-3/TRBV12-4	TRBJ2-7	CASSLGTGLIYEQYF	TGTGCCAGCAGTTTAGGGACAGGGCTGATCTACGAGCAGTACTTC
many	TRBD2	TRBV20-1	TRBJ2-3	CSARDQGGAGVPDTQYF	TGCAGTGCTAGAGACCAAGGCGGGGCGGGGGTTCCGGATACGCAGTATTTT
NA	NA	TRBV12-3/TRBV12-4	TRBJ1-5	CASSFDRDNQPQHF	TGTGCCAGCAGTTTTGACAGAGACAATCAGCCCCAGCATTTT
NA	NA	TRBV5-1	TRBJ1-1	CASSLVQGLNTEAFF	TGCGCCAGCAGCTTGGTGCAGGGCTTGAACACTGAAGCTTTCTTT
few	NA	TRBV25-1	TRBJ1-1	CASSSELGANRFF	TGTGCCAGCAGTTCAGAATTAGGAGCTAATAGATTCTTT
few	TRBD2	TRBV6-1	TRBJ2-7	CASSWDYSRSYEQYF	TGTGCCAGCAGCTGGGACTACTCCAGGTCCTACGAGCAGTACTTC
many	NA	TRBV12-3/TRBV12-4	TRBJ2-7	CASSFSGGEQYF	TGTGCCAGCAGTTTTTCTGGTGGCGAGCAGTACTTC
many	NA	TRBV7-2	TRBJ1-5	CASSFLAGGEQPQHF	TGTGCCAGCAGCTTCCTAGCTGGGGGTGAGCAGCCCCAGCATTTT
many	TRBD2	TRBV5-1	TRBJ2-3	CASSRDSTSGGLLTDTQYF	TGCGCCAGCAGCCGGGATTCGACTAGCGGGGGACTATTAACAGATACGCAGTATTTT
many	TRBD1	TRBV5-1	TRBJ1-2	CASSPGQGNYGYTF	TGCGCCAGCAGCCCCGGACAGGGAAACTATGGCTACACCTTC
many	TRBD1	TRBV24-1	TRBJ1-1	CATSDLTGGENTEAFF	TGTGCCACCAGTGACCTTACAGGGGGCGAGAACACTGAAGCTTTCTTT
few	TRBD1	TRBV5-5	TRBJ2-1	CASSSTYAGTGSYNEQFF	TGTGCCAGCAGCTCCACGTATGCCGGGACAGGCTCCTACAATGAGCAGTTCTTC